This is a list of T cell receptor beta chains from one sample in a study of blood T cells in healthy people across ages. TCRdb called the 5' RACE reads again in MiXCR, with one record for every CDR3 protein. The table records about 800,000 distinct CDR3 sequences, roughly 46% of them present only once. Sequencing was done on a sample of blood. The receptors derive from a man at least 80 years old in good health. Each CDR3 is given with its conserved first and last residue. The D gene is left open where the match is weak.

j_call v_call cdr3_length d_call cdr3_aa
TRBJ2-3 TRBV27 13 . CASSLMARNTQYF
TRBJ2-7 TRBV7-2 16 TRBD1 CASSLAGTGGPYEQYF
TRBJ2-5 TRBV5-1 15 TRBD2 CASSLARAGGETQYF
TRBJ2-1 TRBV5-1 14 TRBD1 CASSLLPGGDEQFF
TRBJ1-2 TRBV7-9 13 . CASSLSAGNGYTF
TRBJ2-3 TRBV27 16 TRBD2 CASSLGLAPRTDTQYF
TRBJ1-2 TRBV18 15 . CASSPRDNQVYGYTF
TRBJ2-3 TRBV11-3 14 TRBD2 CASSLAGAVDTQYF
TRBJ2-3 TRBV6-1 17 TRBD2 CASSSPRGAPSTDTQYF
TRBJ2-3 TRBV7-3 16 TRBD2 CASSLGPSGTTDTQYF
TRBJ1-2 TRBV29-1 13 . CSVGSSGIYGYTF
TRBJ2-1 TRBV4-1 14 . CASSQRPEGNEQFF
TRBJ2-7 TRBV5-1 16 . CASSWGVGSGSYEQYF
TRBJ2-7 TRBV20-1 12 . CSTPGDSYEQYF
TRBJ2-1 TRBV7-2 16 TRBD2 CASSDIAGENYNEQFF
TRBJ2-5 TRBV7-6 16 TRBD1 CASSLAGTGVEETQYF
TRBJ2-3 TRBV12-3/TRBV12-4 16 . CASRARTAVATDTQYF
TRBJ2-7 TRBV21-1 16 . CTSSKAVGLATYEQYF
TRBJ1-2 TRBV15 13 TRBD1 CATSRGQGRGYTF
TRBJ2-1 TRBV20-1 14 TRBD1 CSAPGQGGEDEQFF
TRBJ1-1 TRBV4-2 15 . CASSPLGGMNTEAFF
TRBJ2-5 TRBV20-1 13 . CSASGTQQETQYF
TRBJ2-1 TRBV5-6 16 TRBD2 CVSSLPRAGSGDEQFF
TRBJ2-4 TRBV5-1 14 TRBD2 CASSLREGQNIQYF
TRBJ2-3 TRBV20-1 14 . CSARFRVSGDTQYF
TRBJ2-7 TRBV7-2 13 . CASSLGVRCEQYF
TRBJ2-7 TRBV20-1 15 . CSARGGGAHSYEQYF
TRBJ1-1 TRBV7-2 14 . CASSPTGGPTEAFF
. TRBV27 15 TRBD2 CASSPLFSGRREQYF
TRBJ1-2 TRBV7-2 14 . CASSLGANGYGYTF
TRBJ2-3 TRBV6-2/TRBV6-3 18 TRBD2 CASSYARRLAGDTDTQYF
TRBJ1-4 TRBV20-1 14 TRBD1 CSASQGAPPEKLFF
TRBJ2-3 TRBV7-3 16 . CASSFRRQGRSDTQYF
TRBJ2-5 TRBV7-2 13 . CASSLVVDQAQYF
TRBJ2-5 TRBV29-1 13 . CSVEAEGGETQYF
TRBJ2-5 TRBV5-1 14 . CASSLVGYQETQYF
TRBJ1-1 TRBV4-3 13 . CAISQRQDTEAFF
TRBJ1-2 TRBV7-9 14 . CASSLVTGDYGYTF
TRBJ2-5 TRBV5-1 13 . CASGRGGEETQYF
TRBJ2-7 TRBV6-6 14 TRBD2 CASIPGLAPYEQYF
TRBJ2-1 TRBV12-3/TRBV12-4 13 . CASSLRTQGEQFF
TRBJ2-1 TRBV7-3 15 TRBD2 CASSLGVAGINEQFF
TRBJ2-3 TRBV7-2 17 . CASSWFRELVSSDTQYF
TRBJ2-1 TRBV7-2 13 TRBD2 CASSLGREYEQFF
TRBJ2-7 TRBV9 16 . CASSVVETYLSYEQYF
TRBJ2-1 TRBV5-1 15 . CASSFSLRDRSEQFF
TRBJ2-7 TRBV29-1 12 . CSVGEMSHEQYF
TRBJ2-7 TRBV14 12 . CASSLPASAQYF
TRBJ2-7 TRBV30 15 TRBD1 CAWSIDRGRGAEQYF
TRBJ2-1 TRBV12-3/TRBV12-4 17 . CASSHRRQTSSYNEQFF